This entry is about one TCR beta chain. Its antigen is undetermined. Both previously described methods and listed TCR primers were employed to make bulk TCR libraries. In TCRdb, the PCR reads were re-called with MiXCR into one record per CDR3 protein. The sample has hundreds of thousands of distinct CDR3 sequences; 20% to 25% are singletons. Isolation of naive CD8 T cells was achieved by sorting on a CD8+CD4-CCR7+CD45RA+ phenotype. J gave up 5 bases and V 5 bases, and 13 bases lay outside the gene matches. Germline-derived CDR1 and CDR2 are SEHNR and FQNEAQ (reference sequence). There are 18 residues in the CDR3. This entry belongs to a study of molecular identifiers for immune sequencing clone quantification. General observations from the study: Effector cells kept over 97% of their molecules in clones above 20 RNA copies, while naive cells kept under 1% there. Among roughly 910,000 naive cells, spiked Jurkat TCR RNA from a single cell was reportedly detectable.

The rearrangement joins TRBV7-9 to TRBJ2-2; 11 bases are a match to TRBD2. The sequenced sample was naive CD8+ T cells from blood, with Jurkat cell RNA spiked in. The sample's subset: FACS-sorted CD8+CD4-CCR7+CD45RA+ naive T cells. The clonotype comes from a human donor in good health. Some libraries in this study had Jurkat cell RNA spiked in. The CDR3 nucleotides read TGTGCCAGCAGCACGCATACTAGCGGGGGCCCCCGGACCGGGGAGCTGTTTTTT. It is translated as CASSTHTSGGPRTGELFF.